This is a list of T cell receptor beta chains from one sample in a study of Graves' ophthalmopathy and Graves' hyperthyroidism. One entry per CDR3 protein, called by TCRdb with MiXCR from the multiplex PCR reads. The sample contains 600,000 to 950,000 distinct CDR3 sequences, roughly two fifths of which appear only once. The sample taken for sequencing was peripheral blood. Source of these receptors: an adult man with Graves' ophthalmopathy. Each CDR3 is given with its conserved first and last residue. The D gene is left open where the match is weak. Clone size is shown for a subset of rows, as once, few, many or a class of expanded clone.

cdr3_nt: TGTGCCAGCAGTGCACGACAGGGGAGAACCGGGGAGCTGTTTTTT
cdr3_aa: CASSARQGRTGELFF
d_call: TRBD1
j_call: TRBJ2-2
cdr3_length: 15
v_call: TRBV10-3
clone_size: -

cdr3_nt: TGTGCCAGCAGTGGGTTGGGGTTTTTCCCTAACACCATATATTTT
cdr3_aa: CASSGLGFFPNTIYF
d_call: -
j_call: TRBJ1-3
cdr3_length: 15
v_call: TRBV2
clone_size: -

cdr3_nt: TGTGCCAGTAGTCCTCCGACAGGGGACTACGAGCAGTACTTC
cdr3_aa: CASSPPTGDYEQYF
d_call: TRBD1
j_call: TRBJ2-7
cdr3_length: 14
v_call: TRBV19
clone_size: -

cdr3_nt: TGCAGTGCTACCGAGGCGGCAGGGGGACAGGGGCCCTACGAGCAGTACTTC
cdr3_aa: CSATEAAGGQGPYEQYF
d_call: TRBD1
j_call: TRBJ2-7
cdr3_length: 17
v_call: TRBV20-1
clone_size: -

cdr3_nt: TGTGCCAGCAGCCACCTAACCATCGAGCGGGGGCCCCAAGAGACCCAGTATTTC
cdr3_aa: CASSHLTIERGPQETQYF
d_call: TRBD2
j_call: TRBJ2-5
cdr3_length: 18
v_call: TRBV4-2
clone_size: few

cdr3_nt: TGCAGCGTTAACGCATTGGGAGTGCAGTACTTC
cdr3_aa: CSVNALGVQYF
d_call: -
j_call: TRBJ2-7
cdr3_length: 11
v_call: TRBV29-1
clone_size: many

cdr3_nt: TGTGCCAGCAGTGCTAGCGGGGGGGCCCAGGAGACCCAGTACTTC
cdr3_aa: CASSASGGAQETQYF
d_call: TRBD2
j_call: TRBJ2-5
cdr3_length: 15
v_call: TRBV25-1
clone_size: -

cdr3_nt: TGCGCCAGCAGCCAAGAAGGGACAGGGATCCCCCACGAGCAGTACTTC
cdr3_aa: CASSQEGTGIPHEQYF
d_call: TRBD1
j_call: TRBJ2-7
cdr3_length: 16
v_call: TRBV4-1
clone_size: -

cdr3_nt: TGTGCCAGCAGCTTATCTACAGGGATTTCCTATAATTCACCCCTCCACTTT
cdr3_aa: CASSLSTGISYNSPLHF
d_call: -
j_call: TRBJ1-6
cdr3_length: 17
v_call: TRBV7-9
clone_size: few

cdr3_nt: TGCAGTGCTAGTCTTAGGACATTAATGGGTGAAAAACTGTTTTTT
cdr3_aa: CSASLRTLMGEKLFF
d_call: -
j_call: TRBJ1-4
cdr3_length: 15
v_call: TRBV20-1
clone_size: -

cdr3_nt: TGCGCCAGCAGTGAGGGGACTAGCGGGAGCCTCAACGAGCAGTACTTC
cdr3_aa: CASSEGTSGSLNEQYF
d_call: TRBD2
j_call: TRBJ2-7
cdr3_length: 16
v_call: TRBV10-1
clone_size: few

cdr3_nt: TGTGCCAGTAAGGGACAGCAAGAGACCCAGTACTTC
cdr3_aa: CASKGQQETQYF
d_call: TRBD1
j_call: TRBJ2-5
cdr3_length: 12
v_call: TRBV19
clone_size: many